The 24 T cell receptor beta chains below were found in one sample sequenced in a study of T cells after yellow fever vaccination. One entry per CDR3 protein results from TCRdb running MiXCR on the 5' RACE reads. The sample includes more than 300,000 distinct CDR3 sequences, around 10% of them seen just once. Sample: CD4+ T cells sorted from PBMCs, taken 45 days after the yellow fever booster vaccination. The origin of the receptors is a man between 18 and 29 years old who received the YFV17D yellow fever vaccine.

V gene TRBV7-9 combines with J gene TRBJ2-2, with D perhaps TRBD1 or TRBD2 (7 bases each). The CDR3 sequence is 14 residues long. Germline values: CDR1 SEHNR, CDR2 FQNEAQ (reference sequence). Trimming shortened V by 10 bases and J by 3 bases, and 15 bases separated the two germline ends. In DNA form, the CDR3 reads TGTGCCAACCCAGGGGGGGACTACACCGGGGAGCTGTTTTTT. Its translation: CANPGGDYTGELFF.

CDR3 protein: CASGGSSGGSETQYF. In DNA form, the CDR3 reads TGTGCCAGTGGCGGGTCTAGCGGGGGTTCAGAGACCCAGTACTTC. This chain connects TRBV7-2 to TRBJ2-5; the match to TRBD2 covers 10 bases. The CDR3 is 15 residues long. CDR1 is SGHTA, CDR2 FQGNSA, per germline. Trimming removed 9 bases from V and 4 bases from J; junction bases left unmatched: 11.

This clonotype was recorded at least ten times. CDR3 nucleotides: TGTGCCAGCAGGCCTGCAGGTGGCACAGATACGCAGTATTTT. Its translation: CASRPAGGTDTQYF. This chain connects TRBV7-8 to TRBJ2-3, with D hard to call. Trimming removed 6 bases from V and 1 base from J, with 11 bases in between. The CDR3 spans 14 residues. Germline CDR1 and CDR2: SGHVS and FQNEAQ.

This clonotype was observed once. V and J are TRBV7-2 and TRBJ1-2, with 8 bases lining up with TRBD1. From germline, CDR1 is SGHTA and CDR2 FQGNSA. The CDR3 runs 14 residues. Trimming removed 1 base from V and 9 bases from J; junction bases left unmatched: 7. CDR3 sequence (DNA): TGTGCCAGCAGCTTAGGACAGGGGTTCTTAAGCTACACCTTC. Translation: CASSLGQGFLSYTF.

This clonotype turned up a few times. This chain joins TRBV15 and TRBJ2-4; D is ambiguous. Germline loops: CDR1 LNHNV, CDR2 YYDKDF (reference sequence). The CDR3 is made up of 14 amino acids. The V end was cut by 4 bases, the J end by 13 bases, with 20 bases between. Written as DNA, the CDR3 is TGTGCCACCAGCACGACGAGTCGCTCCCTGGGACAGTACTTC. Translated: CATSTTSRSLGQYF.

This chain joins TRBV13 and TRBJ2-7; possibly TRBD1 for D (5 bases). Germline values: CDR1 PRHDT, CDR2 FYEKMQ (reference sequence). The CDR3 length is 12 residues. Between the trimmed V and J ends, which lost 3 bases and 6 bases, there was a span of 9 bases. The CDR3 DNA follows: TGTGCCAGCAGCTTTTGGGGCCTCGAGCAGTACTTC. It encodes CASSFWGLEQYF.

The chain links TRBV10-3 to TRBJ1-2, with TRBD1 identical over 8 bases. This CDR3 spans 12 amino acids. The V gene end was trimmed by 10 bases and the J gene end by 10 bases; junction bases not matched to a gene: 11. Germline CDR1 ENHRY, CDR2 SYGVKD. The CDR3 region is CATLGQGPLYTF. DNA for the CDR3: TGTGCCACCTTAGGACAGGGCCCCCTCTACACCTTC.

The V and J genes are TRBV7-2 and TRBJ1-6; D is uncertain. Germline loops: CDR1 SGHTA, CDR2 FQGNSA. Trimming took 6 bases from V and 8 from J, leaving 14 bases between them. The length of the CDR3 is 14 residues. CDR3 sequence (DNA): TGTGCCAGCAGTGAAAGGATTCGGGATTCACCCCTCCACTTT. This encodes CASSERIRDSPLHF.

The CDR3, as DNA: TGCAGTGCCCCTGGGCAGATCCAAGAGACCCAGTACTTC. Translated: CSAPGQIQETQYF. The gene calls are TRBV20-1 and TRBJ2-5, with D unclear. Germline assignment: CDR1 DFQATT and CDR2 SNEGSKA (reference sequence). CDR3 length equals 13 residues. The V end was cut by 6 bases, the J end by 1 base, with 12 bases between.

The chain uses TRBV15 and TRBJ1-4; TRBD1 agrees at 12 bases. CDR1 LNHNV and CDR2 YYDKDF come from the germline V gene (reference sequence). V shed 0 bases and J 8 bases; nucleotides not matched to a gene: 7. The CDR3 consists of 17 residues. In DNA, the CDR3 is TGTGCCACCAGCAGAGATTGGGGACAGGGGGCAGGAGAAAAACTGTTTTTT. This translates into CATSRDWGQGAGEKLFF.

This clonotype has at least ten counts. The chain employs TRBV28 and TRBJ2-1; TRBD1 might be the D (5 bases). The CDR3 is 13 amino acids. Germline V gene lookup returns CDR1 MDHEN and CDR2 SYDVKM. Trimming left V 6 bases short and J 5 bases short, with 11 bases between. The CDR3 sequence: CASSKGRDNEQFF. CDR3 bases: TGTGCCAGCAGCAAAGGCAGGGACAATGAGCAGTTCTTC. The full variable domain, completed using reference TRBV28 and TRBJ2-1, is DVKVTQSSRYLVKRTGEKVFLECVQDMDHENMFWYRQDPGLGLRLIYFSYDVKMKEKGDIPEGYSVSREKKERFSLILESASTNQTSMYLCASSKGRDNEQFFGPGTRLTVL.

The table lists this clonotype with a few counts. The chain joins TRBV20-1 to TRBJ1-1, with D unclear. The CDR3 runs 12 residues. V shed 2 bases and J shed 1 base, with 5 bases lying between them. Germline CDR1 DFQATT, CDR2 SNEGSKA (reference sequence). The CDR3 nucleotides read TGCAGTGCTAGACGGCCGAACACTGAAGCTTTCTTT. Its translation is CSARRPNTEAFF.

This clonotype was detected a few times. CDR3 amino acids: CATSGGSKSGYEQYF. The CDR3 region has the DNA TGTGCCACCAGCGGCGGGTCTAAATCGGGTTACGAGCAGTACTTC. This sequence joins TRBV15 and TRBJ2-7, with D maybe TRBD2 (5 bases). Germline V gene sequence: CDR1 LNHNV, CDR2 YYDKDF (reference sequence). The CDR3 consists of 15 residues. V gave up 5 bases and J gave up 4 bases, with 18 bases separating them.

This clonotype was detected a few times. This chain uses TRBV18 with TRBJ1-2; perhaps TRBD1 as D (5 bases). Trimming took 3 bases from V and 4 from J, leaving 12 bases between them. Germline V gene data show CDR1 as KGHSH and CDR2 as LQKENI. The CDR3 runs to 14 residues. CDR3 coding DNA: TGTGCCAGCTCACCCGCAGGGTCCTCCTATGGCTACACCTTC. It specifies CASSPAGSSYGYTF. The full variable domain, rest sourced from reference TRBV18 and TRBJ1-2, is NAGVMQNPRHLVRRRGQEARLRCSPMKGHSHVYWYRQLPEEGLKFMVYLQKENIIDESGMPKERFSAEFPKEGPSILRIQQVVRGDSAAYFCASSPAGSSYGYTFGSGTRLTVV.

This clonotype was seen ten or more times. This rearrangement joins TRBV29-1 to TRBJ1-1; D may be TRBD1 (6 bases). The CDR3 contains 13 residues. Trimming cost V 8 bases and J 2 bases, with 15 bases left between them. Looked up from germline, CDR1 is SQVTM and CDR2 is ANQGSEA. The DNA of the CDR3 is TGCAGCTTCTCAGGGGCCCCTAACACTGAAGCTTTCTTT. This gives the protein CSFSGAPNTEAFF.

This clonotype was recorded many times. The chain carries TRBV7-9 and TRBJ2-2; weak D call: TRBD1 (6 bases). Trimming removed 10 bases at V and 6 bases at J, with 15 bases between. The CDR3 sequence is 13 residues long. CDR1 and CDR2 (germline): SEHNR, FQNEAQ (reference sequence). The CDR3 here is CAIRQDGAGELFF. For the CDR3, the DNA is TGTGCCATCCGACAGGACGGCGCCGGGGAGCTGTTTTTT.

The gene calls are TRBV5-4 and TRBJ2-4, with D perhaps matching TRBD2 (5 bases). There are 12 residues in the CDR3. Germline CDR1 SGHNT, CDR2 YYREEE (reference sequence). Trimming left V 6 bases short and J 7 bases short, with 11 bases between. The CDR3, as DNA: TGTGCCAGCATCTCAGAGGGTAACATTCAGTACTTC. This sequence encodes CASISEGNIQYF.

This chain connects TRBV10-2 to TRBJ2-1, with a possible D match to TRBD2 (7 bases). Germline V lookup: CDR1 WSHSY, CDR2 SAAADI. The CDR3 length is 17 residues. Trimming stripped 10 bases from V and 3 bases from J, with 25 bases between. The CDR3 spells CATFSGGGALFYNEQFF. CDR3 coding DNA: TGCGCCACATTCAGCGGAGGGGGGGCTTTATTCTACAATGAGCAGTTCTTC.

This clonotype has more than one count but fewer than ten. This chain links TRBV29-1 with TRBJ2-1, with 7 nucleotides matching TRBD1. Trimming took 5 bases from V and 0 from J; bases not matched to a gene: 4. Germline V lookup: CDR1 SQVTM, CDR2 ANQGSEA. The CDR3 spans 14 residues. CDR3 nucleotides: TGCAGCGTTCCGACAGGGCCCTCCTACAATGAGCAGTTCTTC. This sequence encodes CSVPTGPSYNEQFF.

This clonotype was seen ten or more times. The chain is built from TRBV28 and TRBJ1-1, with a weak D call TRBD1 (5 bases). This CDR3 is 13 amino acids long. V was cut by 7 bases and J by 11 bases, with 20 bases left in between. The germline CDR1 and CDR2 sequences are MDHEN and SYDVKM. The CDR3 DNA sequence: TGTGCCAGCACCCTCGAGATGGCAGGGCGGGCTTTCTTT. It is translated as CASTLEMAGRAFF. Together with reference TRBV28 and TRBJ1-1, the CDR3 gives the full variable domain: DVKVTQSSRYLVKRTGEKVFLECVQDMDHENMFWYRQDPGLGLRLIYFSYDVKMKEKGDIPEGYSVSREKKERFSLILESASTNQTSMYLCASTLEMAGRAFFGQGTRLTVV.

This clonotype came up a few times. The chain joins TRBV5-1 to TRBJ1-4, with unresolved D. In germline, CDR1 is SGHRS, CDR2 YFSETQ. The CDR3 runs 15 residues. V was pared by 1 base and J by 0 bases, with 7 bases between. DNA of the CDR3: TGCGCCAGCAGCTTGAGAACTGCAACTAATGAAAAACTGTTTTTT. This codes for CASSLRTATNEKLFF.

This clonotype was observed a few times. The chain recombines TRBV5-1 with TRBJ1-5; possibly TRBD1 for D (6 bases). The CDR3 spans 15 residues. Germline-derived CDR1 and CDR2 are SGHRS and YFSETQ. The germline V and J ends were trimmed by 4 bases and 1 base, with 12 bases remaining between them. CDR3 coding DNA: TGCGCCAGCAGCGAGGCGGGGACAAGCAATCAGCCCCAGCATTTT. Protein sequence: CASSEAGTSNQPQHF. Full variable domain (missing parts from reference TRBV5-1 and TRBJ1-5): KAGVTQTPRYLIKTRGQQVTLSCSPISGHRSVSWYQQTPGQGLQFLFEYFSETQRNKGNFPGRFSGRQFSNSRSEMNVSTLELGDSALYLCASSEAGTSNQPQHFGDGTRLSIL.

The table lists this clonotype with many counts. V gene TRBV12-3 or TRBV12-4 combines with J gene TRBJ1-6; no clear D gene. Trimming took 1 base from V and 8 from J, leaving 12 bases between them. The CDR3 is made up of 15 amino acids. CDR3 sequence (DNA): TGTGCCAGCAGTTTAGGGCCCCAGAGGCATTCACCCCTCCACTTT. Translated, it gives CASSLGPQRHSPLHF.

This clonotype was counted a few times. The chain carries TRBV4-3 and TRBJ1-4; the D is unclear. This CDR3 has 15 amino acids. Trimming removed 0 bases from V and 7 bases from J, with 12 bases in between. CDR1 is LGHNA, CDR2 YSLEER, per germline. CDR3 region: CASSQDLIHGEKLFF. The CDR3 nucleotides are TGCGCCAGCAGCCAAGATCTGATTCATGGTGAAAAACTGTTTTTT.